This TCR beta chain comes out of a study of Ad26.COV2.S vaccination and SARS-CoV-2 variants (dated by TCRdb to about 2021). Background on the whole study: Vaccine-arm donors were drawn from COV1001, a multicentre, randomized, double-blind, placebo-controlled phase I-IIa trial of Ad26.COV2.S in healthy adults. Ad26.COV2.S was administered intramuscularly at a dose of 5x10^10 or 1x10^11 viral particles, either as one shot or as two shots given 56 days apart. The specificity and breadth of SARS-CoV-2-reactive T cell receptors after Ad26.COV2.S vaccination were assessed by TCRbeta repertoire sequencing. The TCR-sequenced set comprised around 30 samples: some 20 Ad26.COV2.S vaccine recipients, 5 placebo recipients and 8 SARS-CoV-2 convalescent individuals. Participants in the trial were split at random into five groups of five each, receiving low-dose or high-dose Ad26.COV2.S once or twice, or else placebo on both occasions. Throughout the experiments and outcome assessment, investigators stayed blinded to trial group allocation. The study at large found these results: The authors noted that total T cell responses may have been underestimated by the TCR breadth and depth analyses. Comparable non-spike TCR breadth was observed between vaccine and placebo recipients, consistent with only spike being contained in the vaccine. Comparing responses between vaccine doses or regimens was not something the study was powered to do. Higher spike-specific TCR breadth was observed in Ad26.COV2.S recipients than in placebo recipients (P = 0.0014). Substantial breadth of spike-specific CD8+ and CD4+ T cell responses was reported after vaccination.

The germline V gene provides CDR1 MNHEY and CDR2 SVGAGI. Including cysteine and phenylalanine, the CDR3 has 14 amino acids. Kept here is only the CDR3 DNA, which spans 42 bases and is read in frame from base 1. Trimming at the junction amounts to 4 bases on V and 3 bases on J, and the germline ends lie 12 bases apart. The immunoSEQ Assay was used to sequence TCRbeta CDR3 regions. After extraction, genomic DNA underwent amplification by bias-controlled multiplex PCR, followed by high-throughput sequencing. From the authors' description of their analysis: Collapsing and filtering of sequences were performed to quantify the absolute abundance of each unique TCRbeta CDR3 region. T cell fraction was estimated by normalization of TCRbeta template counts to usable DNA, with usable DNA being measured through amplification of reference genes present in all nucleated cells. Repertoire TCRs were annotated as SARS-CoV-2-specific when V gene, CDR3 amino acid sequence and J gene were exactly matched to a known reactive TCR set. The reference SARS-CoV-2 TCR set was derived from MIRA and filtered for enrichment in COVID-19-positive ImmuneCODE repertoires, a step that removed public or cross-reactive TCRs. Based on the MIRA antigens, annotated TCRs were further analysed at the level of specific ORF or position within ORF. Breadth was defined as the number of annotated unique rearrangements divided by the total number of unique productive rearrangements, and depth was defined as the summed frequency of the annotated unique rearrangements. Group comparisons of TCR breadth used two-sided Wilcoxon rank-sum tests. Imported from immuneACCESS, the table was reduced by TCRdb to in-frame sequences with V and J called. These copies leave out some clones; in studies compared against another copy, an unresolved V gene accounts for under half, and the cause of the remainder is not known. D and trimming come from the DNA, and the V and J calls and clone size come from that table. The sample records 200,000 to 300,000 clones, 87% of which are singletons. The ten largest clones take up nearly 3% of the sample.

Taken with the paper, the label for treatment or condition translates to: 15 to 20 received Ad26.COV2.S at low or high dose, single or two shots; about 5 received placebo; per-sample allocation not given. Repertoires of vaccine and placebo recipients were sequenced from samples collected on day 63 after the first injection. Cohort 1b enrolled 20 to 30 adults aged 18-55 years at a single site in Boston, USA, between 29 July and 7 August 2020. As a vaccine, Ad26.COV2.S was a replication-incompetent adenovirus type 26 vector that expressed a prefusion-stabilized SARS-CoV-2 spike protein derived from the original Wuhan strain. As for this clone: Its binding antigen is unknown. The record has no base qualities; no much larger clone is one base away.

The sequence joins TRBV6-5 to TRBJ2-5; D gene: possibly TRBD1, on 6 matching bases. This material consisted of peripheral blood, taken in a trial of Ad26.COV2.S vaccine versus placebo. The sequence came from a person between 18 and 65 years old who received the Ad26.COV2.S COVID-19 vaccine or a placebo. At the DNA level, the sequence is TGTGCCAGCAGTTCCTTGGACAGCAAAGAGACCCAGTACTTC. Its product reads: CASSSLDSKETQYF.